Below, one T cell receptor (beta chain) is given with its context. The sample is drawn from a study of OX40 agonist ivuxolimab in advanced cancers. The overall study: One patient with hepatocellular carcinoma and two with cutaneous melanoma, three in all, had partial responses.

The data were produced by immunoSEQ multiplex PCR, yet TCRdb's version contains in-frame clones alone and is incomplete. In the table there are some 40,000 clones, approximately 90% of which are singletons. The germline gives CDR1 PRHDT, CDR2 FYEKMQ (reference sequence). There are 17 residues in the CDR3. Trimming pared 4 bases from V and 5 bases from J, leaving 20 bases between. Here the sequenced sample was CD4+ or CD8+ T cells sorted from blood, taken in a trial of the OX40 agonist ivuxolimab. The clonotype originates from an adult with an advanced solid tumor such as melanoma, head and neck, liver or kidney cancer. This chain uses TRBV13 with TRBJ2-2; maybe TRBD2 (8 bases). The CDR3 here is CASSSGTAGEWTGELFF. CDR3 in DNA: TGTGCCAGCAGCTCCGGGACAGCGGGAGAGTGGACCGGGGAGCTGTTTTTT.